The rows below give T cell receptor beta chains drawn from one sample of a study of blood T cell dynamics during melanoma immunotherapy. The method was immunoSEQ multiplex PCR; TCRdb's version includes in-frame clones alone and lacks a portion of them. The sample lists more than 15,000 clones; around 83% were seen once. The material sequenced was blood, taken from a patient treated with checkpoint blockade. The receptor set was obtained from a human donor with melanoma. The CDR3 runs from the conserved cysteine through the conserved F or W. A D gene is named only where the DNA matches it firmly. Clone size is shown for a subset of rows, as once, few, many or a class of expanded clone.

>TRBJ2-3|TRBV5-6|-|few
TGTGCCAGCAGCGAGGTTGGGGGGGCTAGCACAGATACGCAGTATTTT
CASSEVGGASTDTQYF
>TRBJ2-2|TRBV7-8|TRBD2|-
TGTGCCAGCAGGATGGGAGCGGGAGCCGGAAGGACCGGGGAGCTGTTTTTT
CASRMGAGAGRTGELFF
>TRBJ1-1|TRBV12-5|-|-
TGTGCTAGTGGTTTGATGGGAGTGGGCACTGAAGCTTTCTTT
CASGLMGVGTEAFF
>TRBJ2-5|TRBV19|-|-
TGTGCCAGTAGAAATAGCATAGGGGAGACCCAGTACTTC
CASRNSIGETQYF
>TRBJ1-5|TRBV7-3|TRBD1|-
TGTGCCAGCAGCGACCTTGGGACAGTAAGCAATCAGCCCCAGCATTTT
CASSDLGTVSNQPQHF
>TRBJ1-5|TRBV19|TRBD1|-
TGTGCCAGTAGTGGTTCCCTGAGGTTAGGACAGGGGGGCAATCAGCCCCAGCATTTT
CASSGSLRLGQGGNQPQHF
>TRBJ1-6|TRBV30|TRBD1|-
TGTGCCTGGAGTGTAGGGACAGGGCCCACCTCACCCCTCCACTTT
CAWSVGTGPTSPLHF
>TRBJ1-5|TRBV25-1|-|-
TGTGCCAGCAGGGGAACAGGGTTCGGTCAGCCCCAGCATTTT
CASRGTGFGQPQHF
>TRBJ2-5|TRBV28|TRBD2|once
TGTGCCAGCAGTTTTGGGCTAGCGGGGGCCCAAGAGACCCAGTACTTC
CASSFGLAGAQETQYF
>TRBJ1-2|TRBV9|TRBD1|-
TGTGCCAGCAGCTCTGACAGGGGCTATGGCTACACCTTC
CASSSDRGYGYTF
>TRBJ2-5|TRBV27|TRBD1|-
TGTGCCAGCAGTCCTAGGACAGGGATAAAGACCCAGTACTTC
CASSPRTGIKTQYF
>TRBJ2-7|TRBV28|TRBD1|-
TGTGCCAGCAGTCTTCAGGGACAGGGTTTTTTAGGGTACGAGCAGTACTTC
CASSLQGQGFLGYEQYF
>TRBJ2-1|TRBV9|TRBD2|once
TGTGCCAGCAGCGTAGAGGCTAGCGGGATCGAAAAGCAGTTCTTC
CASSVEASGIEKQFF
>TRBJ1-5|TRBV30|TRBD1|few
TGTGCCTGGAGTGTACGGGACAGGGGGCCTCAGCCCCAGCATTTT
CAWSVRDRGPQPQHF
>TRBJ2-1|TRBV21-1|-|-
TGTGCCAGCAGCGACGGGAATGAGCAGTTCTTC
CASSDGNEQFF
>TRBJ2-1|TRBV7-2|-|-
TGTGCCAGCAGCTTAGTTTGGGGAGGCAATGAGCAGTTCTTC
CASSLVWGGNEQFF
>TRBJ2-3|TRBV11-3|-|-
TGTGCCAGCAGCCGTGGGGGGATGGGGGATACGCAGTATTTT
CASSRGGMGDTQYF
>TRBJ1-6|TRBV6-6|TRBD1|once
TGTGCCAGCAGTTACGAATCAGGGGGGGGTTCACCCCTCCACTTT
CASSYESGGGSPLHF
>TRBJ2-5|TRBV4-2|-|-
TGTGCCAGCAGTCCAAATCGAGGGGGGCAAGAGACCCAGTACTTC
CASSPNRGGQETQYF
>TRBJ1-2|TRBV6-6|-|-
TGTGCCAGCAGTTACTCCGCGGGGGGAAGTGGCTACACCTTC
CASSYSAGGSGYTF
>TRBJ2-1|TRBV4-3|-|-
TGCGCCAGCAGCCAAGATCAGCAGAGCTCCTACAATGAGCAGTTCTTC
CASSQDQQSSYNEQFF
>TRBJ2-7|TRBV5-1|-|-
TGCGCCAGCAGCCAGACTGGTCTGGACGAGCAGTACTTC
CASSQTGLDEQYF
>TRBJ1-5|TRBV19|TRBD1|-
TGTGCCAGTAGTAGACAGGGAGAGTTTACTTCTAGCAATCAGCCCCAGCATTTT
CASSRQGEFTSSNQPQHF
>TRBJ2-7|TRBV28|-|-
TGTGCCAGCAGTATTCCCGGGAGTGGGGGCGAGCAGTACTTC
CASSIPGSGGEQYF
>TRBJ2-5|TRBV13|-|-
TGTGCCAGCAGCCGAGCGGTGGAAGAGACCCAGTACTTC
CASSRAVEETQYF
>TRBJ2-2|TRBV4-3|-|-
TGCGCCAGCAGCCAGTTTAGTGGCGGGGAGCTGTTTTTT
CASSQFSGGELFF
>TRBJ2-1|TRBV7-9|TRBD2|-
TGTGCCAGCAGTTTAAACCCCACTAGCGGGAGGGATGAGCAGTTCTTC
CASSLNPTSGRDEQFF
>TRBJ2-5|TRBV28|TRBD2|-
TGTGCCAGCAGTAAATCCGGGACGGGAGGCCAAGAGACCCAGTACTTC
CASSKSGTGGQETQYF
>TRBJ2-2|TRBV30|-|-
TGTGCCTGGAGGCCGTTGGACCGCCGATACACCGGGGAGCTGTTTTTT
CAWRPLDRRYTGELFF
>TRBJ2-3|TRBV2|-|-
TGTGCCAGCAGGGCCACAGGCACAGATACGCAGTATTTT
CASRATGTDTQYF
>TRBJ1-2|TRBV27|-|-
TGTGCCAGCAGCAAAACGACAGGACTCAGCTATGGCTACACCTTC
CASSKTTGLSYGYTF
>TRBJ2-5|TRBV7-2|-|few
TGTGCCAGCAGCTTAGTAAGGGGTCAAGAGACCCAGTACTTC
CASSLVRGQETQYF
>TRBJ2-5|TRBV5-6|-|-
TGTGCCAGCAGCTTTTGGGCTGGGGGTGGGAGCGGTCAGACCCAGTACTTC
CASSFWAGGGSGQTQYF
>TRBJ1-5|TRBV21-1|-|few
TGTGCCAGCAGCTTCTGTGACAGGGCATATCAGCCCCAGCATTTT
CASSFCDRAYQPQHF
>TRBJ2-7|TRBV10-2|-|-
TGCGCCAGCAGTTTAGTGGGTTCCTACGAGCAGTACTTC
CASSLVGSYEQYF
>TRBJ1-1|TRBV11-1|-|-
TGTGCCAGCAGCTTAGTGGGAGTGAACACTGAAGCTTTCTTT
CASSLVGVNTEAFF
>TRBJ1-1|TRBV7-9|-|-
TGTGCCAGCAGCTGGAACCGGGACGGGAACACTGAAGCTTTCTTT
CASSWNRDGNTEAFF
>TRBJ2-3|TRBV2|TRBD1|-
TGTGCCAGCCAAGGACAGGGCCCAGATACGCAGTATTTT
CASQGQGPDTQYF
>TRBJ2-7|TRBV18|TRBD1|-
TGTGCCAGCTCACCAAACTGGGGGACAGGGCTTCTAGAGCAGTACTTC
CASSPNWGTGLLEQYF
>TRBJ2-1|TRBV19|-|-
TGTGCCAGTAGTATCGGAGCCTACAATGAGCAGTTCTTC
CASSIGAYNEQFF
>TRBJ2-1|TRBV10-3|TRBD2|-
TGTGCCATCAGTGAGCAACTCCCCTTAGCTACGCAGCGGGGTGAGCAGTTCTTC
CAISEQLPLATQRGEQFF
>TRBJ1-6|TRBV9|-|-
TGTGCCAGCAGCGTGGAGTGGGACCTTAATTCACCCCTCCACTTT
CASSVEWDLNSPLHF
>TRBJ2-3|TRBV7-3|-|-
TGTGCCAGCAGCCACGGAGGGTTAGATACGCAGTATTTT
CASSHGGLDTQYF
>TRBJ1-2|TRBV6-5|-|-
TGTGCCAGCAGTTACTCTGCAGGGATAAACTATGGCTACACCTTC
CASSYSAGINYGYTF
>TRBJ2-7|TRBV28|-|-
TGTGCCAGCAGTTTTGGGGGCCCACGGGACTTGGCCTACGAGCAGTACTTC
CASSFGGPRDLAYEQYF
>TRBJ2-3|TRBV28|-|-
TGTGCCAGCAGGAGCCAGGGGTTCGCAGATACGCAGTATTTT
CASRSQGFADTQYF